The following is a T cell receptor beta chain sequence with its context. The data are from a study of OX40 agonist ivuxolimab in advanced cancers. Study background: Ivuxolimab, an agonist antibody against OX40 (CD134), was given to patients.

The J segment lost 0 bases and the V segment lost 4 bases, leaving 5 bases of the junction unmatched. The CDR3 contains 16 residues. Germline CDR1 and CDR2: SGHVS and FNYEAQ. Libraries were prepared by immunoSEQ multiplex PCR; TCRdb keeps only in-frame clonotypes and omits some of them. The sample yields tens of thousands of clones, roughly four fifths seen once. Material: CD4+ or CD8+ T cells sorted from blood, obtained in a trial of the OX40 agonist ivuxolimab. This receptor was identified in an adult with an advanced solid tumor such as melanoma, head and neck, liver or kidney cancer. J is TRBJ2-7 and V is TRBV7-6, with 11 bases aligning to TRBD2. The DNA of the CDR3 is TGTGCCAGCAGCTCGCCGACTAGCGGGAACTCCTACGAGCAGTACTTC. This encodes CASSSPTSGNSYEQYF.